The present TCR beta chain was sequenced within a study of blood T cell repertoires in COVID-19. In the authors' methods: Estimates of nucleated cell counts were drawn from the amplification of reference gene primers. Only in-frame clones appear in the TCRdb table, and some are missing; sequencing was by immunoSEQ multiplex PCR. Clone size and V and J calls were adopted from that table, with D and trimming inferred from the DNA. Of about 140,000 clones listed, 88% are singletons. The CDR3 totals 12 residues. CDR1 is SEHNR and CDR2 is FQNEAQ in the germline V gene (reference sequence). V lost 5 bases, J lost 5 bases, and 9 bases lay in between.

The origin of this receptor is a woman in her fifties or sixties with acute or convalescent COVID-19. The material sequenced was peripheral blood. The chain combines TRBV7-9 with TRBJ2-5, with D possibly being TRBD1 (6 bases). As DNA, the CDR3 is TGTGCCAGCAGCACAGGGTCGGAGACCCAGTACTTC. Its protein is CASSTGSETQYF.